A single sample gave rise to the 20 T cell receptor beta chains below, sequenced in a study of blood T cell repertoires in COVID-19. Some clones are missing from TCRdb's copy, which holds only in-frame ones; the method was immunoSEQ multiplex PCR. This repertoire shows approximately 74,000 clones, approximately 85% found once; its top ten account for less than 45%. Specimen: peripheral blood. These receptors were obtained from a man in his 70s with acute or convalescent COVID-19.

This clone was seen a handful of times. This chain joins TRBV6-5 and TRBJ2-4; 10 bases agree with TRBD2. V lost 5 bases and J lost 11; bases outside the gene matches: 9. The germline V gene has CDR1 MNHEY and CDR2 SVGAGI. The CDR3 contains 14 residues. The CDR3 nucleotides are TGTGCCAGCAGTCCCCCGGGACTAGCGAGTCTTCAGTACTTC. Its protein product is CASSPPGLASLQYF.

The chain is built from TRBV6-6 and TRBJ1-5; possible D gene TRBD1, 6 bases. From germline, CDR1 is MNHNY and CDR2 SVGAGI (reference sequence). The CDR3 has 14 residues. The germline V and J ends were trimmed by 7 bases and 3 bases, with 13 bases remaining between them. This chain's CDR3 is CASIKDRPNQPQHF. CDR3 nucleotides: TGTGCCAGCATTAAAGACAGGCCCAATCAGCCCCAGCATTTT.

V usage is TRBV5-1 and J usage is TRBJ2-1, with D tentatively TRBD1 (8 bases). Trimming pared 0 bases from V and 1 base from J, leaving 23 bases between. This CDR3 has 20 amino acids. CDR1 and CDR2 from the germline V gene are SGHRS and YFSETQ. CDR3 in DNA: TGCGCCAGCAGCTTGGCAGGGGGCCCTGGGGGGGGAGGGTCCTACAATGAGCAGTTCTTC. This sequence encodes CASSLAGGPGGGGSYNEQFF.

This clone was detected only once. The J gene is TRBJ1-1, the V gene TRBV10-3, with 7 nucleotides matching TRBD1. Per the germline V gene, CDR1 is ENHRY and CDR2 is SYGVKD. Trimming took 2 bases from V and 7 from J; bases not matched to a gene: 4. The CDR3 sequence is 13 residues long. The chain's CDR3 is CAISETRQGEAFF. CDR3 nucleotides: TGTGCCATCAGTGAGACCCGACAGGGTGAAGCTTTCTTT.

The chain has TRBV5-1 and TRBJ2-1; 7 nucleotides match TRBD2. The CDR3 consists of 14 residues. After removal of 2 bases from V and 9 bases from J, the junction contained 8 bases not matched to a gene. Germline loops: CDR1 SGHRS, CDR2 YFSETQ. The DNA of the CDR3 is TGCGCCAGCAGCTTTCGGGGAGGGCGTGGTGAGCAGTTCTTC. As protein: CASSFRGGRGEQFF.

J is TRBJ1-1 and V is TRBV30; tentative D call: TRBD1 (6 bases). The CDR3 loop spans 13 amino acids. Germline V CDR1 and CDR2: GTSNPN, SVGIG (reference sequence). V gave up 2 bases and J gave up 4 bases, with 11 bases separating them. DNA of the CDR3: TGTGCCTGGAGTTACAGGGTGCGCACTGAAGCTTTCTTT. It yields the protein CAWSYRVRTEAFF.

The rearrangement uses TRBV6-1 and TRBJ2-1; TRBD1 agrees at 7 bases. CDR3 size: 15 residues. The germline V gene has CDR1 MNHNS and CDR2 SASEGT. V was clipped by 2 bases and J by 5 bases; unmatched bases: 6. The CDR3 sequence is CASSERMTGNNEQFF. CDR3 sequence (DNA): TGTGCCAGCAGTGAAAGGATGACAGGGAACAATGAGCAGTTCTTC.

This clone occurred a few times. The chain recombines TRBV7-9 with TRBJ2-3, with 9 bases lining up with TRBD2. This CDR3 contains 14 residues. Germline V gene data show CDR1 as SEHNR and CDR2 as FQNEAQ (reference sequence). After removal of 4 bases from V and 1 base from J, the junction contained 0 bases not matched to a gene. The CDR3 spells CASSSSGGTDTQYF. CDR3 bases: TGTGCCAGCAGCTCTAGCGGGGGCACAGATACGCAGTATTTT.

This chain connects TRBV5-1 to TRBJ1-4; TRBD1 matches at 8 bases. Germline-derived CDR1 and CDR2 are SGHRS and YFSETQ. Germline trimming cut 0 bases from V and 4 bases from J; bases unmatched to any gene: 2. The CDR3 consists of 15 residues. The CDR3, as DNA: TGCGCCAGCAGCTTGGGACAGGGGAATAATGAAAAACTGTTTTTT. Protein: CASSLGQGNNEKLFF.

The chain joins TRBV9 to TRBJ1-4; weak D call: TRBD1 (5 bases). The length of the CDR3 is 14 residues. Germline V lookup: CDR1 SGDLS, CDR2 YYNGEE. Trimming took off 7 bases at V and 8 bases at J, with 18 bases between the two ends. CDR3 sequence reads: CASAIDREGEKLFF. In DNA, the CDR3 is TGTGCCAGCGCCATAGATAGGGAGGGGGAAAAACTGTTTTTT.

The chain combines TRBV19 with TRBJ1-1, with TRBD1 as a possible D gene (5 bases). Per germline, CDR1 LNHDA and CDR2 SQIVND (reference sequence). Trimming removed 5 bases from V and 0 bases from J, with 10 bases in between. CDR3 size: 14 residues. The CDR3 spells CASSARGVNTEAFF. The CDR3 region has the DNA TGTGCCAGTAGTGCCCGGGGGGTGAACACTGAAGCTTTCTTT.

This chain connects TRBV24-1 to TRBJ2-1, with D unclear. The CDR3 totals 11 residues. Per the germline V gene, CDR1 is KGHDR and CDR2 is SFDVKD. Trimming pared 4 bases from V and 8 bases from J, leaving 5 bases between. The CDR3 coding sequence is TGTGCCACCAGTGAACGGGATGAGCAGTTCTTC. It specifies CATSERDEQFF.

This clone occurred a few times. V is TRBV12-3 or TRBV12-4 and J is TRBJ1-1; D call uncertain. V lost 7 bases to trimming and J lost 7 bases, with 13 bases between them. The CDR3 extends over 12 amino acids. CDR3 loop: CASTAGGGEAFF. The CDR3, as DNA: TGTGCCAGCACCGCCGGCGGTGGTGAAGCTTTCTTT.

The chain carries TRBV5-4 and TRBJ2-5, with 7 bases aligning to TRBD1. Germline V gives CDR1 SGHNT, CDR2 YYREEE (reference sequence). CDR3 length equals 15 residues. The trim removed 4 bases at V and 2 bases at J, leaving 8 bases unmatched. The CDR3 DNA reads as TGTGCCAGCAGCGGCAGGGACAGACCTCAAGAGACCCAGTACTTC. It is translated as CASSGRDRPQETQYF.

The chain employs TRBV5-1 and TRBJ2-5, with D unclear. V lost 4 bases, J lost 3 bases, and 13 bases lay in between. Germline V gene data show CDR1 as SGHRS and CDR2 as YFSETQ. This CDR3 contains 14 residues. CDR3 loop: CASSRITGEETQYF. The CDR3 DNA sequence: TGCGCCAGCAGCCGAATAACGGGTGAAGAGACCCAGTACTTC.

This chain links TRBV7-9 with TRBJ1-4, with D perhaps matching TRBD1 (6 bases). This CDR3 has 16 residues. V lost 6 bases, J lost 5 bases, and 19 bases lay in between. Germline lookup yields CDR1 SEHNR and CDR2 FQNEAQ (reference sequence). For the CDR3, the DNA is TGTGCCAGCAGTAGGGGGTTTTCGGGAAACAATGAAAAACTGTTTTTT. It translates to CASSRGFSGNNEKLFF. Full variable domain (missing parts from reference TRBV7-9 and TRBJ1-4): DTGVSQNPRHKITKRGQNVTFRCDPISEHNRLYWYRQTLGQGPEFLTYFQNEAQLEKSRLLSDRFSAERPKGSFSTLEIQRTEQGDSAMYLCASSRGFSGNNEKLFFGSGTQLSVL.

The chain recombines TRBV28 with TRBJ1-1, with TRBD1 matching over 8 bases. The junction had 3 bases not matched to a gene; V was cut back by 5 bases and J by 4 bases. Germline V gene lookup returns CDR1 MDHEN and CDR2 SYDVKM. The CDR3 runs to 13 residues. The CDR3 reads CASSQGARTEAFF. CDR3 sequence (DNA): TGTGCCAGCAGTCAGGGGGCCCGCACTGAAGCTTTCTTT.

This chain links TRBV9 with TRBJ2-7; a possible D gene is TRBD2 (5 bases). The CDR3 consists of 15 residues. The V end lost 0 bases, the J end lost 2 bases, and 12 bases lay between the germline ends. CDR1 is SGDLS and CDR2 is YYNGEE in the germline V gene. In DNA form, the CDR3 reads TGTGCCAGCAGCGTAGTCGACGGGGAAACCTACGAGCAGTACTTC. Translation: CASSVVDGETYEQYF.

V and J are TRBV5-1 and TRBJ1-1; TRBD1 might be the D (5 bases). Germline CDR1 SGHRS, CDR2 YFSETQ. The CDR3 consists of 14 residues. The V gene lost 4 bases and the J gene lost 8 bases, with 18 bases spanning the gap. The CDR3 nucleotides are TGCGCCAGCAGCCTGACCCTGCGCGGGGGAGAAGCTTTCTTT. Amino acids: CASSLTLRGGEAFF.

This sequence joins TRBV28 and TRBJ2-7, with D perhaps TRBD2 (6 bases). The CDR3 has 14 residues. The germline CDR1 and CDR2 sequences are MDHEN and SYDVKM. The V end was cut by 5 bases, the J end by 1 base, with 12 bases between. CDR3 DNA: TGTGCCAGCAGTATTTTGACTAGATCCTACGAGCAGTACTTC. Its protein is CASSILTRSYEQYF. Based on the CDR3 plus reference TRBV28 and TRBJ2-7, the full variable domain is DVKVTQSSRYLVKRTGEKVFLECVQDMDHENMFWYRQDPGLGLRLIYFSYDVKMKEKGDIPEGYSVSREKKERFSLILESASTNQTSMYLCASSILTRSYEQYFGPGTRLTVT.